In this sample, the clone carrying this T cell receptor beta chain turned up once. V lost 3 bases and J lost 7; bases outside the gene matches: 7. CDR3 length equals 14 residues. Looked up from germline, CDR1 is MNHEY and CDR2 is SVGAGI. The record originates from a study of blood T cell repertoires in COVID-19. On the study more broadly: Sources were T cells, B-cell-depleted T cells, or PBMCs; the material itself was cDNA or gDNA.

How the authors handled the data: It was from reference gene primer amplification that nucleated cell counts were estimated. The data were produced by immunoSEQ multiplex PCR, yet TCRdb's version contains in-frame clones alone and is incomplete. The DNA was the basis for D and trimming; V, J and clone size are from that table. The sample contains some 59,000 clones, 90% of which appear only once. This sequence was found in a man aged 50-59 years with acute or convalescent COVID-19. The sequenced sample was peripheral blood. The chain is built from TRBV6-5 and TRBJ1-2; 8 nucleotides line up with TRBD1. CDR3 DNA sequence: TGTGCCAGCAGTTATCTAGGACAGGGTTCTGGCTACACCTTC. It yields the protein CASSYLGQGSGYTF.